Sequencing of this T cell receptor beta chain was carried out in a study of cytomegalovirus exposure and HLA in healthy donors. Study conclusions and caveats: Later analysis placed DRB1 highest and HLA-C lowest in TCR association rates, which differed by HLA locus. An observed cluster of highly shared sequence variants was recorded as a likely sequencing artifact.

The primer mix had 60 Vbeta and 13 Jbeta primers. Repertoires were generated with immunoSEQ multiplex PCR, while TCRdb's copy carries only in-frame clones and drops some. This table holds about 94,000 clones, 81% found once. As to this clone: Its antigen is unknown.

V was clipped by 0 bases and J by 7 bases, with 9 bases between them. Germline assignment: CDR1 LNHNV and CDR2 YYDKDF (reference sequence). This CDR3 spans 13 amino acids. The chain is built from TRBV15 and TRBJ1-2; D remains ambiguous. The clonotype originates from a human donor in good health. Sequenced material: PBMCs. This CDR3 is CATSRDINGGYTF. For the CDR3, the DNA is TGTGCCACCAGCAGAGACATCAACGGTGGCTACACCTTC.